This section outlines one TCR beta chain sequence together with its context. Its antigen is currently unknown. Primers: 60 Vbeta forward and 13 Jbeta reverse. Here immunoSEQ multiplex PCR was the method, and the copy in TCRdb shows in-frame clones only, minus some. The sample lists about 200,000 clones, approximately 78% occurring once. The sample comes from a study of cytomegalovirus exposure and HLA in healthy donors. Study overall: There were some 81 million unique TCRs (from HLA-typed donors) in an early data release.

The germline CDR1 and CDR2 sequences are MGHRA and YSYEKL. Trimming shortened V by 2 bases and J by 9 bases, and 22 bases separated the two germline ends. The CDR3 contains 16 residues. Study-level points and caveats: Indistinguishability led to the exclusion of some V segments, TRBV6-2 and TRBV6-3 included.

V gene TRBV4-1 combines with J gene TRBJ1-2; D possibly corresponds to TRBD1 (6 bases). The source is a woman aged 45-60 years in good health and CMV-seropositive. The material sequenced was PBMCs. The CDR3 loop reads CASSQQRGRGTASYTF. The CDR3 region has the DNA TGCGCCAGCAGCCAACAGAGGGGCAGGGGAACCGCAAGCTACACCTTC.